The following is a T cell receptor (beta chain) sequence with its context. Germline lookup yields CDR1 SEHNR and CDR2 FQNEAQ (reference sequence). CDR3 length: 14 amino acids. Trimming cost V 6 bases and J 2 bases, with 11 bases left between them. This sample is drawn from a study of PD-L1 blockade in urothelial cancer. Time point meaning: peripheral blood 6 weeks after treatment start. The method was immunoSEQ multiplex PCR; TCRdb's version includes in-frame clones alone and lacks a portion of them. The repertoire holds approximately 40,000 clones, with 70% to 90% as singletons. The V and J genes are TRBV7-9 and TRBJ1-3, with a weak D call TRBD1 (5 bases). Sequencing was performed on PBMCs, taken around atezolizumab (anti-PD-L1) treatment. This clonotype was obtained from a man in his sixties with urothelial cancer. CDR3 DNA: TGTGCCAGCAGTCCCCAGGGTCCTGGAAACACCATATATTTT. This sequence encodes CASSPQGPGNTIYF.